Listed below are T cell receptor beta chains from one sample, sequenced in a study of identical twins. Each CDR3 protein gets one entry after TCRdb re-called the 5' RACE reads with MiXCR. Seen here are approximately 500,000 distinct CDR3 sequences, approximately 24% observed once, and the top ten hold about 3%. These data also featured in a second study, about T cells expressing NK-cell markers.

Source material: CD4+ T cells sorted from blood. The receptor set was obtained from a young woman in good health. Both conserved end residues are part of each CDR3. D genes are given only for firm matches. A row's size may be missing; if present it is once, few, many or a size class.

clone_size j_call d_call v_call cdr3_nt cdr3_aa
. TRBJ2-1 TRBD2 TRBV15 TGTGCCACCAGCAGACATGAAACGGGAGGGCAGTTCTTC CATSRHETGGQFF
many TRBJ1-5 . TRBV6-2/TRBV6-3 TGTGCCAGCAGTTACTCCAGCAGCACCCATCAGCCCCAGCATTTT CASSYSSSTHQPQHF
few TRBJ2-7 TRBD2 TRBV20-1 TGCAGTGCCTCCCCCGGGACTAGCGGCTCCTACGAGCAGTACTTC CSASPGTSGSYEQYF
. TRBJ2-7 TRBD2 TRBV20-1 TGCAGTGCTAGAGAGGGACTAGCGGGGAATCACTACGAGCAGTACTTC CSAREGLAGNHYEQYF
. TRBJ2-1 TRBD1 TRBV29-1 TGCAGCGTTGAACGGACAGGCGAGGTTGGTGAGCAGTTCTTC CSVERTGEVGEQFF
few TRBJ2-1 TRBD2 TRBV29-1 TGCAGCGTGCGGACTAGCGGGGGTCTTCAGTTCTTC CSVRTSGGLQFF
. TRBJ2-6 . TRBV6-2/TRBV6-3 TGTGCCAGCAGTTACTCGAACCCTTTCTCTGGGGCCAACGTCCTGACTTTC CASSYSNPFSGANVLTF
. TRBJ1-1 . TRBV18 TGTGCCAGCTCACCAATGAGGAACACTGAAGCTTTCTTT CASSPMRNTEAFF
. TRBJ2-1 . TRBV6-5 TGTGCCAGCAGTTACTTCGGACTGGTTAATGAGCAGTTCTTC CASSYFGLVNEQFF
. TRBJ2-2 . TRBV5-1 TGCGCCAGCAGCTTGGGGACACCGGCCACCGGGGAGCTGTTTTTT CASSLGTPATGELFF
. TRBJ2-5 . TRBV27 TGTGCCAGCAGCTTCAAAGGGGATATGGTGGAGACCCAGTACTTC CASSFKGDMVETQYF
. TRBJ2-1 . TRBV9 TGTGCCAGCAGCGTGGCTCCTACGGGCAATGAGCAGTTCTTC CASSVAPTGNEQFF
. TRBJ2-5 . TRBV30 TGTGCCTGGAGTGTAACGTACCAAGAGACCCAGTACTTC CAWSVTYQETQYF
. TRBJ2-5 TRBD2 TRBV29-1 TGCAGCGTCACTAGCGGAGGGGTGGAGACCCAGTACTTC CSVTSGGVETQYF
. TRBJ2-1 . TRBV12-3/TRBV12-4 TGTGCCAGCAGCTTCTGGGGACAAGATAACAATGAGCAGTTCTTC CASSFWGQDNNEQFF
. TRBJ2-1 TRBD2 TRBV12-5 TGTGCTAGTGGCCCGTATAGCGGGAACACCTACAATGAGCAGTTCTTC CASGPYSGNTYNEQFF
few TRBJ1-4 TRBD1 TRBV3-1 TGTGCCAGCAGCCTTTCGGACAGGAGTAATGAAAAACTGTTTTTT CASSLSDRSNEKLFF
. TRBJ2-1 . TRBV5-1 TGCGCCAGCAGCCGTGGGGTGGCTGGGTGGGCCAATGCTTACAATGAGCAGTTCTTC CASSRGVAGWANAYNEQFF
. TRBJ2-7 . TRBV14 TGTGCCAGCAGCGTACATCAGGGAATACACTACGAGCAGTACTTC CASSVHQGIHYEQYF
. TRBJ2-3 . TRBV20-1 TGCAGTGCTAAGGGGGGGAAAAGGGATACGCAGTATTTT CSAKGGKRDTQYF
. TRBJ1-2 TRBD1 TRBV5-5 TGTGCCAGCAGCGCATACCCAGGGGGGGACTATGGCTACACCTTC CASSAYPGGDYGYTF
few TRBJ2-3 TRBD2 TRBV4-2 TGTGCCAGCAGCCCCTCGGTAGCGGGGGGATCAGATACGCAGTATTTT CASSPSVAGGSDTQYF
. TRBJ2-3 . TRBV5-1 TGCGCCAGCAGCAACCCAATTTCAGATACGCAGTATTTT CASSNPISDTQYF
. TRBJ2-1 TRBD1 TRBV12-3/TRBV12-4 TGTGCCAGCAGTGATCGGGACAGGGGGTACAATGAGCAGTTCTTC CASSDRDRGYNEQFF